Presented here are 21 T cell receptor beta chains from one specimen sequenced in a study of blood T cell repertoires in COVID-19. Clones were read by immunoSEQ multiplex PCR, and TCRdb kept only the in-frame ones, dropping some. The sample yields approximately 300,000 clones, 90% seen once. The specimen sequenced was PBMCs or T cells enriched from blood (not recorded which). The receptors here all came from a young woman with acute COVID-19.

This rearrangement joins TRBV19 to TRBJ2-7, with TRBD1 matching 8 bases. Trimming took 4 bases from V and 1 from J; bases not matched to a gene: 9. The CDR3 is 16 amino acids. Germline assignment: CDR1 LNHDA and CDR2 SQIVND (reference sequence). Written as DNA, the CDR3 is TGTGCCAGTAGTACGACGACAGGGGAAGGATCCTACGAGCAGTACTTC. Translation gives CASSTTTGEGSYEQYF.

This rearrangement joins TRBV2 to TRBJ2-6; perhaps TRBD1 as D (6 bases). Germline V CDR1 and CDR2: SNHLY, FYNNEI. This CDR3 is built from 14 residues. V was pared by 6 bases and J by 2 bases, with 8 bases between. The CDR3 loop reads CASRAGAGANVLTF. CDR3 nucleotide sequence: TGTGCCAGCAGGGCAGGGGCTGGGGCCAACGTCCTGACTTTC.

The chain has TRBV6-5 and TRBJ1-5; D gene ambiguous. The CDR3 consists of 14 residues. Germline assignment: CDR1 MNHEY and CDR2 SVGAGI. Trimming removed 6 bases from V and 1 base from J, with 10 bases in between. The CDR3 sequence is CASSAGNSNQPQHF. In nucleotides, the CDR3 is TGTGCCAGCAGCGCAGGTAACAGCAATCAGCCCCAGCATTTT.

The chain links TRBV3-1 (or the pseudogene TRBV3-2) to TRBJ2-1; TRBD2 matches at 8 bases. Germline loops: CDR1 LGHDT, CDR2 YNNKEL (reference sequence). The CDR3 spans 15 residues. V dropped 4 bases and J dropped 8; count of bases not matched to a gene: 10. The CDR3 loop is CASSRNIGGADEQFF. CDR3 in DNA: TGTGCCAGCAGCCGGAATATCGGGGGGGCTGATGAGCAGTTCTTC.

In nucleotides, the CDR3 is TGTGCCAGCAGCTCTCTACCTACAGGGGGCGCCAACTATGGCTACACCTTC. Its translation is CASSSLPTGGANYGYTF. This chain links TRBV5-5 with TRBJ1-2; 9 positions agree with TRBD1. The CDR3 is 17 residues long. From germline, CDR1 is SGHKS and CDR2 YYEKEE (reference sequence). J was trimmed by 2 bases and V by 3 bases; bases with no gene match: 11.

V gene TRBV27 combines with J gene TRBJ1-2, with D hard to call. CDR1 and CDR2 from the germline V gene are MNHEY and SMNVEV (reference sequence). V lost 0 bases, J lost 4 bases, and 9 bases lay in between. The CDR3 totals 14 residues. The CDR3 region is CASSLSSAAYGYTF. DNA of the CDR3: TGTGCCAGCAGTTTATCGTCGGCGGCCTATGGCTACACCTTC.

The chain carries TRBV11-3 and TRBJ1-2, with TRBD1 as a possible D gene (6 bases). V was cut by 1 base and J by 7 bases, with 16 bases left in between. This CDR3 region has 15 residues. Germline CDR1 SGHNT, CDR2 YENEEA. The DNA of the CDR3 is TGTGCCAGCAGCTTAGTCAGGGGTGAGGGATCTGGCTACACCTTC. Amino acid sequence: CASSLVRGEGSGYTF.

The chain links TRBV18 to TRBJ1-1; D is ambiguous. Germline V CDR1 and CDR2: KGHSH, LQKENI. The CDR3 has 16 amino acids. V lost 2 bases to trimming and J lost 1 base, with 14 bases between them. The CDR3 reads CASSPYVPVRNTEAFF. In DNA, the CDR3 is TGTGCCAGCTCACCATACGTACCAGTTCGGAACACTGAAGCTTTCTTT.

The rearrangement uses TRBV3-1 (or the pseudogene TRBV3-2) and TRBJ1-1; 9 bases are shared with TRBD1. Per germline, CDR1 LGHDT and CDR2 YNNKEL (reference sequence). The CDR3 loop spans 12 amino acids. V was pared by 8 bases and J by 3 bases, with 1 base of the junction left unmatched. CDR3 nucleotide sequence: TGTGCCAGCGGACAGGGGTACACTGAAGCTTTCTTT. It specifies CASGQGYTEAFF.

This clone was detected once. Different DNA sequences within this sample yield the same CDR3. The gene calls are TRBV19 and TRBJ1-5; weak D call: TRBD1 (5 bases). The CDR3 length is 14 residues. Trimming removed 5 bases at V and 4 bases at J, with 12 bases between. Germline CDR1 and CDR2: LNHDA and SQIVND (reference sequence). CDR3 DNA sequence: TGTGCCAGTAGTTACGGGGGTGGAAATCAGCCCCAGCATTTT. Its translation is CASSYGGGNQPQHF.

This chain joins TRBV28 and TRBJ2-7; 8 bases align to TRBD1. Trimming took 10 bases from V and 5 from J; bases not matched to a gene: 4. Germline values: CDR1 MDHEN, CDR2 SYDVKM. This CDR3 has 11 amino acids. The CDR3 DNA sequence: TGTGCCACGCAGGGGGCCCACGAGCAGTACTTC. This sequence encodes CATQGAHEQYF.

This clone was seen a handful of times. Germline and junction disagree at one end, which may indicate a read error. For the CDR3, the DNA is TGCAGCGTGGAAGACAGGGGGGATGGCTACACCTTC. Amino acids: CSVEDRGDGYTF. This sequence joins TRBV29-1 and TRBJ1-2; TRBD1 matches at 9 bases. There are 12 residues in the CDR3. Germline CDR1 is SQVTM and CDR2 is ANQGSEA.

This clone is a singleton in its sample. The rearrangement links TRBV24-1 to TRBJ1-2, with 11 bases fitting TRBD1. The CDR3 length is 14 residues. V shed 5 bases and J 7 bases; nucleotides not matched to a gene: 5. Germline V gene sequence: CDR1 KGHDR, CDR2 SFDVKD. The CDR3 DNA sequence: TGTGCCACCAGTGCCGGGACAGGGGGACTTGGCTACACCTTC. Translation gives CATSAGTGGLGYTF.

This chain uses TRBV6-5 with TRBJ2-7, with 8 bases aligning to TRBD2. Germline CDR1 is MNHEY and CDR2 is SVGAGI. J was trimmed by 1 base and V by 0 bases; bases with no gene match: 5. This CDR3 region has 16 residues. CDR3 amino acids: CASSYSSGGPSYEQYF. The CDR3 DNA sequence: TGTGCCAGCAGTTACTCCTCGGGGGGGCCATCCTACGAGCAGTACTTC.

In its sample, this clone was seen once. The CDR3 loop reads CASSVVSGTYNEQFF. CDR3 in DNA: TGTGCCAGCAGCGTAGTTAGCGGAACTTACAATGAGCAGTTCTTC. V gene TRBV9 combines with J gene TRBJ2-1, with D tentatively TRBD2 (6 bases). This CDR3 has 15 amino acids. With 0 bases removed from V and 4 bases from J, the gap between germline ends came to 11 bases. Per the germline V gene, CDR1 is SGDLS and CDR2 is YYNGEE. The variable domain in full, completed from reference TRBV9 and TRBJ2-1, reads DSGVTQTPKHLITATGQRVTLRCSPRSGDLSVYWYQQSLDQGLQFLIQYYNGEERAKGNILERFSAQQFPDLHSELNLSSLELGDSALYFCASSVVSGTYNEQFFGPGTRLTVL.

The rearrangement joins TRBV10-1 to TRBJ1-6, with 8 positions matching TRBD1. Losses at the gene ends were 2 bases for V and 8 bases for J; bases not matched to a gene: 5. The germline gives CDR1 WNHNN, CDR2 SYGVQD (reference sequence). The CDR3 is 15 amino acids. The CDR3 loop reads CASSERTGNDSPLHF. CDR3 bases: TGCGCCAGCAGTGAGCGGACAGGGAATGATTCACCCCTCCACTTT.

V is TRBV16 and J is TRBJ1-1; D not resolved. The CDR3 spans 12 residues. Trimming shortened V by 4 bases and J by 7 bases, and 10 bases separated the two germline ends. Germline assignment: CDR1 KGHSY and CDR2 FQNENV. The CDR3 coding sequence is TGTGCCAGCAGCCCAGACACCCTTGAAGCTTTCTTT. Translated, it gives CASSPDTLEAFF. Variable domain in full (rest from reference TRBV16 and TRBJ1-1): GEEVAQTPKHLVRGEGQKAKLYCAPIKGHSYVFWYQQVLKNEFKFLISFQNENVFDETGMPKERFSAKCLPNSPCSLEIQATKLEDSAVYFCASSPDTLEAFFGQGTRLTVV.

V gene TRBV14 combines with J gene TRBJ1-2; TRBD1 matches at 9 bases. CDR1 SGHDN and CDR2 FVKESK come from the germline V gene. There are 16 residues in the CDR3. The J segment lost 6 bases and the V segment lost 0 bases, leaving 8 bases of the junction unmatched. CDR3 amino acids: CASSQDTGQGNNGYTF. The CDR3 region has the DNA TGTGCCAGCAGCCAAGATACAGGACAGGGGAATAATGGCTACACCTTC.

The chain employs TRBV3-1 (or the pseudogene TRBV3-2) and TRBJ2-3, with a tentative D call TRBD1 (5 bases). The CDR3 runs to 16 residues. V lost 0 bases to trimming and J lost 4 bases, with 14 bases between them. Germline V gives CDR1 LGHDT, CDR2 YNNKEL (reference sequence). The CDR3 spells CASSQEKATGADTQYF. The CDR3 DNA is TGTGCCAGCAGCCAAGAAAAGGCCACAGGAGCAGATACGCAGTATTTT.

The rearrangement uses TRBV6-5 and TRBJ2-1; no definite D call. The V gene lost 4 bases and the J gene lost 2 bases, with 12 bases spanning the gap. The CDR3 consists of 15 residues. Per germline, CDR1 MNHEY and CDR2 SVGAGI. The CDR3: CASSSFTIPYNEQFF. CDR3 DNA: TGTGCCAGCAGTTCCTTTACTATACCCTACAATGAGCAGTTCTTC.

In DNA form, the CDR3 reads TGTGCCAGCAGTCATGGGGGGACTAGCGGGATAAATGAGCAGTTCTTC. This gives the protein CASSHGGTSGINEQFF. This rearrangement joins TRBV14 to TRBJ2-1; TRBD2 agrees at 13 bases. Germline V gene sequence: CDR1 SGHDN, CDR2 FVKESK. The CDR3 spans 16 residues. V lost 6 bases, J lost 7 bases, and 9 bases stayed unmatched.